This T cell receptor (beta chain) was identified in a study of cytomegalovirus exposure and HLA in healthy donors. General study findings and limits: Rare TCR sequences dominated, though some public TCRs recurred in many donors. Under in vitro conditions, three CMV-associated chains were confirmed as specific for CMV antigens.

From the approximately 110-subject validation cohort, which was separate from the approximately 670-subject first cohort, the donors were drawn. Produced via immunoSEQ multiplex PCR; TCRdb's table is partial and in-frame only. This sample yields fewer than 300,000 clones, of which 85% to 90% are seen a single time; about 0.9% belongs to the top ten. As regards this clone: Its matching antigen is unknown.

The sequenced sample was PBMCs. The sequence was obtained from a young woman in good health and CMV-seronegative.

CDR3 loop: CASSPKTGGYEQYF. The CDR3 bases are TGTGCCAGCTCCCCCAAGACAGGGGGCTACGAGCAGTACTTC. The V call is TRBV18, the J call TRBJ2-7; 9 positions agree with TRBD1. V gave up 6 bases and J gave up 3 bases; unmatched junction bases: 6. This CDR3 region has 14 residues. CDR1 is KGHSH, CDR2 LQKENI, per germline. Filled out from reference TRBV18 and TRBJ2-7, the complete variable domain reads NAGVMQNPRHLVRRRGQEARLRCSPMKGHSHVYWYRQLPEEGLKFMVYLQKENIIDESGMPKERFSAEFPKEGPSILRIQQVVRGDSAAYFCASSPKTGGYEQYFGPGTRLTVT.